What follows describes a single TCR beta chain. Its antigen is unknown. This entry comes from a study of T cells after yellow fever vaccination. Overall study context: SMART-Seq v4 Ultra Low Input handled preparation of low-cell-number fractions. Study-level findings and limits: Once the booster was given, most primary-vaccination clones reappeared, at roughly 96% for CD4 and roughly 90% for CD8. Repertoires obtained by FACS sorting could include abundant clonotypes that entered as contaminants from the bulk population. When the response was secondary, it was weaker but reached its peak faster, day 5 versus 15.

TCRdb analysed the 5' RACE reads with MiXCR anew, one entry per CDR3 protein. The table includes under 200,000 distinct CDR3 sequences, 9.5% to 12% detected once. CDR1 and CDR2 (germline): SGHVS, FQNEAQ. The CDR3 sequence is 15 residues long. V lost 5 bases and J lost 1; bases outside the gene matches: 4. The sequenced sample was CD8+ T cells sorted from PBMCs, obtained 15 days after the yellow fever booster vaccination. The chain couples TRBV7-8 to TRBJ2-3; 9 bases are a match to TRBD1. This receptor was identified in a man aged 18 to 30 who received the YFV17D yellow fever vaccine. The CDR3, as DNA: TGTGCCAGCAGCGAAGGGGACAGGGGCACAGATACGCAGTATTTT. Its protein product is CASSEGDRGTDTQYF.